This entry is about one TCR beta chain. Assay used: immunoSEQ multiplex PCR; TCRdb lists only in-frame clones, some missing. Of some 100,000 clones listed, approximately 80% were seen once; the top ten hold around 5.9%. Germline V gene data show CDR1 as LNHNV and CDR2 as YYDKDF (reference sequence). The CDR3 totals 14 residues. V lost 1 base and J lost 2, with 8 bases in between. Exclusion of a patient followed from autoimmune disease history or systemic immunosuppression. These data come from a study of OX40 agonist ivuxolimab in advanced cancers. On the study more broadly: Ivuxolimab, an antibody that agonizes OX40 (CD134), was administered to the patients.

The specimen comprised CD4+ or CD8+ T cells sorted from blood, sampled in a trial of the OX40 agonist ivuxolimab. The source is an adult with an advanced solid tumor such as melanoma, head and neck, liver or kidney cancer. The chain carries TRBV15 and TRBJ1-1; D is possibly TRBD1 (5 bases). CDR3 amino acids: CATSRGGDNTEAFF. The CDR3 bases are TGTGCCACCAGCAGAGGGGGGGATAACACTGAAGCTTTCTTT. The variable domain in full, completed from reference TRBV15 and TRBJ1-1, reads DAMVIQNPRYQVTQFGKPVTLSCSQTLNHNVMYWYQQKSSQAPKLLFHYYDKDFNNEADTPDNFQSRRPNTSFCFLDIRSPGLGDTAMYLCATSRGGDNTEAFFGQGTRLTVV.